A selection of T cell receptor beta chains follows, all from one sample in a study of T-cell memory formation after mild COVID-19. TCRdb independently ran MiXCR on the 5' RACE reads; one entry per CDR3 protein. The sample comprises roughly 200,000 distinct CDR3 sequences, 9.5% to 10% of which are singletons, and 3.5% rests with the top ten. Sequenced input: PBMCs or a T cell subset sorted from them (not recorded which). The receptors come from a man aged 18 to 29 who had mild COVID-19 (a few samples of this study predate the infection). Cell type and time point are not known. The CDR3 runs from the conserved cysteine through the conserved F or W. D genes are given only for firm matches. Only some rows state a clone size, as once, few, many or a class for expanded clones.

size: few
D: TRBD2
length: 17
V: TRBV7-2
J: TRBJ2-3
CDR3: CASSPRTSGVSTDTQYF
DNA: TGTGCCAGCAGCCCCCGGACTAGCGGGGTGAGCACAGATACGCAGTATTTT

size: many
D: .
length: 16
V: TRBV20-1
J: TRBJ2-2
CDR3: CSARDKAQANTGELFF
DNA: TGCAGTGCTAGAGATAAGGCGCAGGCGAACACCGGGGAGCTGTTTTTT

size: few
D: .
length: 15
V: TRBV19
J: TRBJ2-1
CDR3: CASSTDRLIYREQFF
DNA: TGTGCCAGTAGTACGGACCGACTCATTTACCGGGAGCAGTTCTTC

size: .
D: .
length: 15
V: TRBV5-4
J: TRBJ1-1
CDR3: CASSLALGERSEAFF
DNA: TGTGCCAGCAGCTTGGCTTTGGGGGAGCGCTCTGAAGCTTTCTTT

size: .
D: TRBD1
length: 15
V: TRBV7-9
J: TRBJ2-5
CDR3: CASSFQGAHQETQYF
DNA: TGTGCCAGCAGCTTTCAGGGGGCCCACCAAGAGACCCAGTACTTC

size: many
D: .
length: 11
V: TRBV6-2/TRBV6-3
J: TRBJ1-2
CDR3: CASSQGYGYTF
DNA: TGTGCCAGCAGTCAAGGCTATGGCTACACCTTC

size: .
D: TRBD1
length: 13
V: TRBV12-3/TRBV12-4
J: TRBJ2-3
CDR3: CASSLGTAHTQYF
DNA: TGTGCCAGCAGTTTGGGGACAGCACATACGCAGTATTTT

size: few
D: .
length: 15
V: TRBV6-6
J: TRBJ2-1
CDR3: CASSSQGSSYNEQFF
DNA: TGTGCCAGCAGTTCCCAGGGGAGCTCCTACAATGAGCAGTTCTTC

size: many
D: .
length: 15
V: TRBV4-1
J: TRBJ2-3
CDR3: CASSQRQGATDTQYF
DNA: TGCGCCAGCAGCCAACGCCAGGGAGCCACAGATACGCAGTATTTT

size: few
D: .
length: 14
V: TRBV10-3
J: TRBJ1-1
CDR3: CAIVSGRGNTEAFF
DNA: TGTGCCATAGTTTCGGGACGGGGGAACACTGAAGCTTTCTTT

size: .
D: TRBD1
length: 15
V: TRBV3-1
J: TRBJ1-1
CDR3: CASSYPGQGSAEAFF
DNA: TGTGCCAGCAGCTACCCTGGACAGGGGAGCGCTGAAGCTTTCTTT

size: .
D: .
length: 15
V: TRBV2
J: TRBJ1-5
CDR3: CASSERQAGGTPQHF
DNA: TGTGCCAGCAGTGAACGGCAAGCCGGCGGTACGCCCCAGCATTTT

size: .
D: .
length: 14
V: TRBV29-1
J: TRBJ1-2
CDR3: CSVDSSGAGVGYTF
DNA: TGCAGCGTTGACTCCTCGGGGGCAGGGGTCGGCTACACCTTC

size: few
D: TRBD1
length: 16
V: TRBV10-3
J: TRBJ2-4
CDR3: CAISEPYLRDRSIQYF
DNA: TGTGCCATCAGTGAGCCGTACCTCCGGGACAGGAGCATTCAGTACTTC

size: .
D: .
length: 14
V: TRBV7-9
J: TRBJ1-6
CDR3: CASSFMRNNSPLHF
DNA: TGTGCCAGCAGCTTTATGAGAAATAATTCACCCCTCCACTTT

size: few
D: .
length: 15
V: TRBV12-3/TRBV12-4
J: TRBJ2-4
CDR3: CASSFGALAKNIQYF
DNA: TGTGCCAGCAGTTTCGGGGCCCTGGCCAAAAACATTCAGTACTTC

size: .
D: .
length: 16
V: TRBV6-2/TRBV6-3
J: TRBJ2-7
CDR3: CASSYSLRGQSYEQYF
DNA: TGTGCCAGCAGTTACTCGTTACGGGGTCAATCCTACGAGCAGTACTTC

size: few
D: .
length: 14
V: TRBV21-1
J: TRBJ1-1
CDR3: CASSKARVNTEAFF
DNA: TGTGCCAGCAGCAAAGCCAGGGTGAACACTGAAGCTTTCTTT

size: .
D: TRBD1
length: 15
V: TRBV7-9
J: TRBJ2-1
CDR3: CASSLGDRAHNEQFF
DNA: TGTGCCAGCAGCTTAGGTGACAGGGCCCACAATGAGCAGTTCTTC

size: many
D: .
length: 16
V: TRBV6-5
J: TRBJ1-1
CDR3: CASSHGKVRKNTEAFF
DNA: TGTGCCAGCAGCCATGGGAAGGTTCGAAAGAACACTGAAGCTTTCTTT

size: few
D: TRBD2
length: 15
V: TRBV24-1
J: TRBJ2-5
CDR3: CATSAASGNQETQYF
DNA: TGTGCCACCAGTGCGGCTAGCGGGAACCAAGAGACCCAGTACTTC

size: .
D: .
length: 13
V: TRBV5-1
J: TRBJ1-1
CDR3: CASSLRAGTEAFF
DNA: TGCGCCAGCAGCTTGAGGGCTGGAACTGAAGCTTTCTTT

size: .
D: .
length: 14
V: TRBV14
J: TRBJ1-2
CDR3: CASSLLGQFYGYTF
DNA: TGTGCCAGCAGCCTACTCGGACAGTTTTATGGCTACACCTTC

size: few
D: .
length: 13
V: TRBV6-5
J: TRBJ2-3
CDR3: CASSRPGTDTQYF
DNA: TGTGCCAGCAGTAGGCCCGGCACAGATACGCAGTATTTT

size: .
D: .
length: 15
V: TRBV18
J: TRBJ1-1
CDR3: CASSPLTGENTEAFF
DNA: TGTGCCAGCTCACCACTAACTGGGGAGAACACTGAAGCTTTCTTT

size: .
D: .
length: 14
V: TRBV5-1
J: TRBJ1-2
CDR3: CASSEPSRPSGYTF
DNA: TGCGCCAGCAGCGAGCCCTCGCGGCCCAGTGGCTACACCTTC

size: many
D: .
length: 14
V: TRBV4-1
J: TRBJ2-3
CDR3: CASSQGVGRDTQYF
DNA: TGCGCCAGCAGCCAAGGCGTGGGGCGGGATACGCAGTATTTT

size: .
D: TRBD1
length: 14
V: TRBV7-8
J: TRBJ2-3
CDR3: CASSWDSLRDTQYF
DNA: TGTGCCAGCAGCTGGGACAGTCTGAGAGATACGCAGTATTTT

size: .
D: .
length: 16
V: TRBV18
J: TRBJ1-6
CDR3: CASSPRASQTGSPLHF
DNA: TGTGCCAGCTCACCACGGGCCTCCCAGACTGGTTCACCCCTCCACTTT

size: many
D: .
length: 15
V: TRBV5-1
J: TRBJ2-5
CDR3: CASSPGAGSEETQYF
DNA: TGCGCCAGCAGCCCGGGGGCGGGGAGCGAGGAGACCCAGTACTTC

size: .
D: .
length: 18
V: TRBV7-9
J: TRBJ1-6
CDR3: CASSSSLDRSSYNSPLHF
DNA: TGTGCCAGCAGCTCTTCCCTGGACCGCAGCTCCTATAATTCACCCCTCCACTTT

size: many
D: TRBD1
length: 15
V: TRBV4-1
J: TRBJ2-3
CDR3: CASSRQGQGTDTQYF
DNA: TGCGCCAGCAGCCGACAGGGCCAGGGCACAGATACGCAGTATTTT

size: few
D: .
length: 15
V: TRBV3-1
J: TRBJ1-4
CDR3: CASSQENRFNEKLFF
DNA: TGTGCCAGCAGCCAAGAAAACCGGTTTAATGAAAAACTGTTTTTT

size: many
D: .
length: 10
V: TRBV20-1
J: TRBJ2-7
CDR3: CSARGAEQYF
DNA: TGCAGTGCTAGGGGGGCCGAGCAGTACTTC

size: few
D: .
length: 15
V: TRBV4-2
J: TRBJ2-5
CDR3: CASSQEVRAQETQYF
DNA: TGTGCCAGCAGCCAAGAGGTCCGGGCCCAAGAGACCCAGTACTTC

size: few
D: .
length: 14
V: TRBV5-1
J: TRBJ1-3
CDR3: CASSLDISGNTIYF
DNA: TGCGCCAGCAGCTTGGATATATCTGGAAACACCATATATTTT

size: .
D: TRBD1
length: 15
V: TRBV7-2
J: TRBJ1-5
CDR3: CASSRQGWGNQPQHF
DNA: TGTGCCAGCAGCCGACAGGGTTGGGGCAATCAGCCCCAGCATTTT